This T cell receptor beta chain originates from a study of a mutant IDH1 vaccine in newly diagnosed glioma. Study summary: Treated patients were roughly 62% male, about 40% female, mean age around 40 years.

As for time point: baseline, week 1 (first vaccination visit). Treatment denoted: pre-vaccination baseline after standard-of-care therapy. Tumors from donors were new WHO grade 3 or 4 IDH1-mutant astrocytomas with ATRX loss. Data came from immunoSEQ multiplex PCR; TCRdb stores just in-frame clones and leaves some out. The sample includes roughly 86,000 clones, about 82% of them seen just once. Trimming at V came to 6 bases and at J to 7 bases, leaving 9 bases not matched to a gene. This CDR3 region has 15 residues. Germline assignment: CDR1 SGHTA and CDR2 FQGNSA. This clone was detected many times. Sequenced material: PBMCs, taken from a glioma patient treated with radiotherapy, temozolomide or both. This clonotype originated in a man aged 40-50 years with glioma. This rearrangement joins TRBV7-2 to TRBJ1-6; TRBD1 aligns across 7 bases. The CDR3 here is CASRSRDSRNSPLHF. The CDR3 bases are TGTGCCAGCAGGTCTCGGGACAGCAGGAATTCACCCCTCCACTTT.